The clone carrying this T cell receptor beta chain was recorded once. The sample originates from a study of blood T cell repertoires in COVID-19. TCRdb's table, derived via immunoSEQ multiplex PCR, lists solely in-frame clones and lacks some. The sample has 71,000 or so clones; about nine tenths are singletons. CDR1 is SGHDN and CDR2 is FVKESK in the germline V gene. V dropped 3 bases and J dropped 5 bases, with 10 bases sitting between them. This CDR3 region has 13 residues. Sequences were obtained from peripheral blood. This chain uses TRBV14 with TRBJ1-2; tentative D call: TRBD1 (5 bases). The sequence derives from a woman younger than 35 with acute or convalescent COVID-19. For the CDR3, the DNA is TGTGCCAGCAGCCAGGGACTTCAGTATGGCTACACCTTC. It yields the protein CASSQGLQYGYTF. Full variable domain (remainder filled in from reference TRBV14 and TRBJ1-2): EAGVTQFPSHSVIEKGQTVTLRCDPISGHDNLYWYRRVMGKEIKFLLHFVKESKQDESGMPNNRFLAERTGGTYSTLKVQPAELEDSGVYFCASSQGLQYGYTFGSGTRLTVV.